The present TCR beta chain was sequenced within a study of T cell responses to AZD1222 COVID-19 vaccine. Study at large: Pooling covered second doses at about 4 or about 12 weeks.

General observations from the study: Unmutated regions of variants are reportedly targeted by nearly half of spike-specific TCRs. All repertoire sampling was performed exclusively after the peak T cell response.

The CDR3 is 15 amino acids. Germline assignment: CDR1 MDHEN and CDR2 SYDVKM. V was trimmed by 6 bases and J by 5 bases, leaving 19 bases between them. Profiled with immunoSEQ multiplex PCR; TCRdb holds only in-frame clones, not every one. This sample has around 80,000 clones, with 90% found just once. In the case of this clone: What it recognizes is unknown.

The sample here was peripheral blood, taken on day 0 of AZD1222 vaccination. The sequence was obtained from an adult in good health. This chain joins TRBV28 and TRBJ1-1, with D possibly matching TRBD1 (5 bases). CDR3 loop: CASSPALAGGTEAFF. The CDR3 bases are TGTGCCAGCAGCCCGGCTCTGGCCGGGGGGACTGAAGCTTTCTTT.